This record covers a single TCR beta chain. Antigen specificity is unknown. This sample was included in a study of cytomegalovirus exposure and HLA in healthy donors. Study conclusions and caveats: The number of N-insertions in an Asian-associated ancestry cluster was reportedly below the roughly 670-donor mean in a later analysis. Immune exposure data for these donors was limited to CMV serostatus.

The CDR3 totals 19 residues. Amplification used 60 Vbeta primers and 13 Jbeta primers. Generated by immunoSEQ multiplex PCR, the TCRdb table keeps only in-frame clones and is missing some. This sample has about 59,000 clones, with roughly four fifths found just once. V gene TRBV21-1 combines with J gene TRBJ2-4; the listed D gene, TRBD1, was not tested against the DNA. TRBV21-1 is a pseudogene locus. The sequencing input was PBMCs. This receptor was identified in a middle-aged man in good health and CMV-seronegative. CDR3 DNA: TGTGCCAGCAGCAAAGTGGGTATGAGGGACAGGGGAGCCAAAAACATTCAGTACTTC. Its translation: CASSKVGMRDRGAKNIQYF.